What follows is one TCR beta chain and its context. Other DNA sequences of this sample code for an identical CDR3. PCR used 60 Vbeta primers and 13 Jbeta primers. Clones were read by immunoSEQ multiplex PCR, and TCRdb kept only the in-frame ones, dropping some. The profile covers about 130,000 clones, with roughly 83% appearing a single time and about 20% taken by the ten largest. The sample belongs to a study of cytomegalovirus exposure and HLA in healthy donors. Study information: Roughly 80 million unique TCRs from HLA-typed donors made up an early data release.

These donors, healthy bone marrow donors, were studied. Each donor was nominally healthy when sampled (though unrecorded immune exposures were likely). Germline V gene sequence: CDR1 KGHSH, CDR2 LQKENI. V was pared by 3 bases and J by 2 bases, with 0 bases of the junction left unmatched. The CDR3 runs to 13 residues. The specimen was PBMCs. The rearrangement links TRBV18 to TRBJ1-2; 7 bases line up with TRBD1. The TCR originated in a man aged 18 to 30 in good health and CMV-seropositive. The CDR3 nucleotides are TGTGCCAGCTCACCGACAGGGAACTATGGCTACACCTTC. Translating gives CASSPTGNYGYTF.